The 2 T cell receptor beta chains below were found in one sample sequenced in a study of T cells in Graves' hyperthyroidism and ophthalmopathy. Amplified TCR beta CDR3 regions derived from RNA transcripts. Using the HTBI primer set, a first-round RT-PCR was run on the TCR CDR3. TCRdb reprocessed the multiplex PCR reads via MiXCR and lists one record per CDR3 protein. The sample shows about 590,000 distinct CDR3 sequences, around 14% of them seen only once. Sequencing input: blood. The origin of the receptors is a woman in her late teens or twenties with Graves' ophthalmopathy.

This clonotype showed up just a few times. The CDR3 region has the DNA TGTGCCAGCAGTTTAACCCCCAAAACAGCTTTGGGTTATTCACCCCTCCACTTT. This sequence encodes CASSLTPKTALGYSPLHF. The chain is built from TRBV27 and TRBJ1-6; D unresolved. Germline-derived CDR1 and CDR2 are MNHEY and SMNVEV (reference sequence). V was trimmed by 2 bases and J by 8 bases, leaving 22 bases between them. The CDR3 has 18 amino acids.

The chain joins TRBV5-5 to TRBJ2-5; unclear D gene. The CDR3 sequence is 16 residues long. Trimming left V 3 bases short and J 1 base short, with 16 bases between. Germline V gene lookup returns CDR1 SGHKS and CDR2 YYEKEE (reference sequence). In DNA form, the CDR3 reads TGTGCCAGCAGCTCGCCGCTAGACTGGGGCCAAGAGACCCAGTACTTC. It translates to CASSSPLDWGQETQYF. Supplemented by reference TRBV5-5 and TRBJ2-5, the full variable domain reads DAGVTQSPTHLIKTRGQQVTLRCSPISGHKSVSWYQQVLGQGPQFIFQYYEKEERGRGNFPDRFSARQFPNYSSELNVNALLLGDSALYLCASSSPLDWGQETQYFGPGTRLLVL.